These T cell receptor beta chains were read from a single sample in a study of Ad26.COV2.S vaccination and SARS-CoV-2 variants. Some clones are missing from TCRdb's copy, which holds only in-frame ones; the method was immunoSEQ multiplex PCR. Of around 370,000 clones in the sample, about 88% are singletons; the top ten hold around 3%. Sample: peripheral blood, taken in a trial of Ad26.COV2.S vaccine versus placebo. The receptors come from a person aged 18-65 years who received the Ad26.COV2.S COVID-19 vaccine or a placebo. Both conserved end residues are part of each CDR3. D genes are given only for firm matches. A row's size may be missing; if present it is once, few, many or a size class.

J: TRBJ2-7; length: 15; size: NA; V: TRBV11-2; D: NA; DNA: TGTGCCAGCAGCTTATTAATACAGGCTTCTTACGAGCAGTACTTC; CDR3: CASSLLIQASYEQYF
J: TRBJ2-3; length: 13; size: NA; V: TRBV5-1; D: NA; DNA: TGCGCCAGCAGCTTGGGGGGTACAGATACGCAGTATTTT; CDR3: CASSLGGTDTQYF
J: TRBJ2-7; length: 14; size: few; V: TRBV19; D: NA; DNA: TGTGCCAGTACTGAAACGTACTCCTCCTACGAGCAGTACTTC; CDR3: CASTETYSSYEQYF
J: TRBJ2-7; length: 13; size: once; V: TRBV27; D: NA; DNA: TGTGCCAGCAGGAAACTAGTGCTCCACGAGCAGTACTTC; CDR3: CASRKLVLHEQYF
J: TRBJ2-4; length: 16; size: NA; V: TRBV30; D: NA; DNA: TGTGCCTGGAGCGAGGATTGGTCGGCCCCGGGGAGCGTTCAGTACTTC; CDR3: CAWSEDWSAPGSVQYF
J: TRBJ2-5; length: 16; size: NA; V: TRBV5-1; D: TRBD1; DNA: TGCGCCAGCAGCCGATCACCGGGACAGGAGCAAGAGACCCAGTACTTC; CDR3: CASSRSPGQEQETQYF
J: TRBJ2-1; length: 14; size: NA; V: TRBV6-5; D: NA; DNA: TGTGCCAGCAGTTTTCAGGGCAACCACAATGAGCAGTTCTTC; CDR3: CASSFQGNHNEQFF
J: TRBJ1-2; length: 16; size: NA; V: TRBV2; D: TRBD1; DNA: TGTGCCAGCAGCGGAACGACAGGGGGCGCGGCCTATGGCTACACCTTC; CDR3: CASSGTTGGAAYGYTF
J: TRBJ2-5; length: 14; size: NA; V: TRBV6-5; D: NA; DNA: TGTGCCAGCAGTTACTCGAACAGGGACCAGACCCAGTACTTC; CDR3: CASSYSNRDQTQYF
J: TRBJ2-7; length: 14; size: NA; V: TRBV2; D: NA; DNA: TGTGCCAGCAGTGACCACCGAAACTCCTACGAGCAGTACTTC; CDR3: CASSDHRNSYEQYF
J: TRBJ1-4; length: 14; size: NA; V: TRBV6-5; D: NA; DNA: TGTGCCAGCAGTCGGGGTCCCACTAATGAAAAACTGTTTTTT; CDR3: CASSRGPTNEKLFF
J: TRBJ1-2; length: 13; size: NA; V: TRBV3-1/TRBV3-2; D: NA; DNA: TGTGCCAGCAGCCCCCTACAAGGATATGGCTACACCTTC; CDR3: CASSPLQGYGYTF
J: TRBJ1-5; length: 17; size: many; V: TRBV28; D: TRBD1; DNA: TGTGCCAGCAGTTTGCCGGACAGGGGATCGTGGAGTCAGCCCCAGCATTTT; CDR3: CASSLPDRGSWSQPQHF
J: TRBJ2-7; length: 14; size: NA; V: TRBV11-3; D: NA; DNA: TGTGCCAGCAGCTTAGTGCTGCCTCCCTACGAGCAGTACTTC; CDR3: CASSLVLPPYEQYF
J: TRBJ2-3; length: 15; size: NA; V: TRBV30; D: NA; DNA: TGTGCCTGGATCCCCCCGAGGAGGACCGAAGATACGCAGTATTTT; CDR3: CAWIPPRRTEDTQYF
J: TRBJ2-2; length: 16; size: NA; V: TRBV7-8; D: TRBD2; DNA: TGTGCCAGCAGCTTAGTCGTAGCGGGCCTCACCGGAGAGCTGTTTTTT; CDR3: CASSLVVAGLTGELFF
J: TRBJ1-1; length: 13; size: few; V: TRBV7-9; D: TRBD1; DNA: TGTGCCAGCAGCATAATTGACAGGGCTGAAGCTTTCTTT; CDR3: CASSIIDRAEAFF
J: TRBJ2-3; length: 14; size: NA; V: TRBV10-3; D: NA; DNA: TGTGCCAGTCGGGGTGGGAAGGGGACAGATACGCAGTATTTT; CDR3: CASRGGKGTDTQYF
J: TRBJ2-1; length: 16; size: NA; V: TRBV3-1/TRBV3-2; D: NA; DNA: TGTGCCAGCAGCCAAGATCAGGGAGGCGCCTACAATGAGCAGTTCTTC; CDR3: CASSQDQGGAYNEQFF
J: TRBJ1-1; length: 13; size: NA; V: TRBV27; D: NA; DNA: TGTGCCAGCATCGCGACCGGGAACACTGAAGCTTTCTTT; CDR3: CASIATGNTEAFF
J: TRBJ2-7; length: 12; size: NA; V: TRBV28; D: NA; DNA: TGTGCCAGCAGCTTCAGGGTCTACGAGCAGTACTTC; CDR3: CASSFRVYEQYF
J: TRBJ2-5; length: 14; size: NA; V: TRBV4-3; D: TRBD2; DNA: TGCGCCAGCAGCCGCACTAGCGGACAAGAGACCCAGTACTTC; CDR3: CASSRTSGQETQYF
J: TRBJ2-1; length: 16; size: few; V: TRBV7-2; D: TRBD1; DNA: TGTGCCAGCAGCTTAGACAGGGGTTCGGCCTACAATGAGCAGTTCTTC; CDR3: CASSLDRGSAYNEQFF
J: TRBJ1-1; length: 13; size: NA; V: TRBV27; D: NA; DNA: TGTGCCAGCAGTTTATTGGATTACACTGAAGCTTTCTTT; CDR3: CASSLLDYTEAFF
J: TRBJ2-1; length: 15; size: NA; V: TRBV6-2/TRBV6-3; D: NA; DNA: TGTGCCAGCAGTTTGGGGCAGGGGCCCTACAATGAGCAGTTCTTC; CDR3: CASSLGQGPYNEQFF
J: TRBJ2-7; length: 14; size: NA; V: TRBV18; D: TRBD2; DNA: TGTGCCAGCTCACCACCGGGGGGGTTCCACGAGCAGTACTTC; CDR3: CASSPPGGFHEQYF
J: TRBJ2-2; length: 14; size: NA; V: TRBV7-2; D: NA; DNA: TGTGCCAGCAGCTTAGTTTGGGGTCACGGGGAGCTGTTTTTT; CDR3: CASSLVWGHGELFF
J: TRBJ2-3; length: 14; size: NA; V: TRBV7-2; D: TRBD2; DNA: TGTGCCAGCAGCTTTGGGGCGGGAGGGGACACGCAGTATTTT; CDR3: CASSFGAGGDTQYF
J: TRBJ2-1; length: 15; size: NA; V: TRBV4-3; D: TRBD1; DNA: TGCGCCAGCAGCCACCCCGGGACAGGGGTCAATGAGCAGTTCTTC; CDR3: CASSHPGTGVNEQFF
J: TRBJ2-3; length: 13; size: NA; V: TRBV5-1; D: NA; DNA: TGCGCCAGCAGCTTGAGGGTCCCGGATACGCAGTATTTT; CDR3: CASSLRVPDTQYF
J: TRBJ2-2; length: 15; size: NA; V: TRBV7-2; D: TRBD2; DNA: TGTGCCAGCAGCTTGGCGGGAGTGTACACCGGGGAGCTGTTTTTT; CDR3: CASSLAGVYTGELFF
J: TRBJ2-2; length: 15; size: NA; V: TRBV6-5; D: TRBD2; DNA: TGTGCCAGCAGTTATCTAGCGGGAACGACCGGGGAGCTGTTTTTT; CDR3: CASSYLAGTTGELFF
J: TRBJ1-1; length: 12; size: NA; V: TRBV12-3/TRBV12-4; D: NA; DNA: TGTGCCAGCAGTTCCCGTAACACTGAAGCTTTCTTT; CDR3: CASSSRNTEAFF
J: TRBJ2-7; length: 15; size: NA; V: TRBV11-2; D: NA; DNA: TGTGCCAGCAGCTTAGGGAGGTTCCCCCTGAACGAGCAGTACTTC; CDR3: CASSLGRFPLNEQYF
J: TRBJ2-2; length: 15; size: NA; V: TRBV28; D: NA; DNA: TGTGCCAGCAGCTGGGGAGGCGGGGACACCGGGGAGCTGTTTTTT; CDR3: CASSWGGGDTGELFF
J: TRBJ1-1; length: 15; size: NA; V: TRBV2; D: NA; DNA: TGTGCCAGCAGTCAACAGGGCCCGAGAGGGACTGAAGCTTTCTTT; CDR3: CASSQQGPRGTEAFF
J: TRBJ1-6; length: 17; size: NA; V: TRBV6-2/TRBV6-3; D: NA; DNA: TGTGCCAGCAGCCGCGAGATCACAACCACTGCGGATTCACCCCTCCACTTT; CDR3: CASSREITTTADSPLHF
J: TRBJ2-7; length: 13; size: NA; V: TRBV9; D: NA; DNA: TGTGCCAGCGCAGGGGCCTCGGTCCACGAGCAGTACTTC; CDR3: CASAGASVHEQYF
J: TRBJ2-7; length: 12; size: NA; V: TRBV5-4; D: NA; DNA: TGTGCCAGCAGCTTGCGCGGCGACGAGCAGTACTTC; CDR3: CASSLRGDEQYF
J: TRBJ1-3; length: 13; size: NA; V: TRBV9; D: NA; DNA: TGTGCCAGCAGCCCCCAAACTGGAAACACCATATATTTT; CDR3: CASSPQTGNTIYF
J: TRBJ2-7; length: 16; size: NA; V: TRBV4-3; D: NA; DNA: TGCGCCAGCAGCCAAGCACACGACGGCGGCCACTACGAGCAGTACTTC; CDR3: CASSQAHDGGHYEQYF
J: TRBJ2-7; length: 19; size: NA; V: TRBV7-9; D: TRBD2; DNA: TGTGCCAGCAGGCGAACCGGGACTAGCGGGGAAGTGGGTGACTACGAGCAGTACTTC; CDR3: CASRRTGTSGEVGDYEQYF